This TCR beta chain was observed in a study of brain T cells in children with intractable seizures. Repertoires were generated with immunoSEQ multiplex PCR, while TCRdb's copy carries only in-frame clones and drops some. The sample consists of just under 65,000 clones, about 96% of them appearing once. The CDR3 totals 15 residues. CDR1 and CDR2 from the germline V gene are SEHNR and FQNEAQ (reference sequence). Trimming removed 1 base at V and 7 bases at J, with 11 bases between. This clone was observed a few times. J is TRBJ1-6 and V is TRBV7-9; D is possibly TRBD1 (5 bases). Sequenced here: peripheral blood, sampled at surgery. The TCR was taken from a boy under three years old with focal cortical dysplasia and intractable seizures. The CDR3: CASSLGRRANSPLHF. The CDR3 nucleotides read TGTGCCAGCAGCTTAGGGCGCAGGGCCAATTCACCCCTCCACTTT. The variable domain in full, completed from reference TRBV7-9 and TRBJ1-6, reads DTGVSQNPRHKITKRGQNVTFRCDPISEHNRLYWYRQTLGQGPEFLTYFQNEAQLEKSRLLSDRFSAERPKGSFSTLEIQRTEQGDSAMYLCASSLGRRANSPLHFGNGTRLTVT.